Each of the 7 T cell receptor beta chains below was sequenced from the same sample in a study of blood T cell repertoires in COVID-19. TCRdb's table, derived via immunoSEQ multiplex PCR, lists solely in-frame clones and lacks some. Among about 230,000 clones listed, roughly 82% were seen once. Sequences were obtained from peripheral blood. Receptors originate from a man aged 40-49 years who had recovered from COVID-19.

The V and J genes are TRBV27 and TRBJ2-4; 7 positions match TRBD1. V shed 5 bases, J shed 2 bases, and the junction held 15 bases outside the gene matches. The CDR3 runs 18 residues. Germline V gene sequence: CDR1 MNHEY, CDR2 SMNVEV (reference sequence). This CDR3 reads CASSPLPHQTGTKNIQYF. CDR3 nucleotides: TGTGCCAGCAGTCCCCTCCCCCACCAGACAGGGACCAAAAACATTCAGTACTTC.

The chain couples TRBV6-5 to TRBJ2-3, with 7 bases aligning to TRBD1. The V and J ends lost 6 bases and 6 bases, in that order; junction bases with no gene match: 6. The CDR3 sequence is 13 residues long. The V gene's germline CDR1 is MNHEY and CDR2 SVGAGI. Written as DNA, the CDR3 is TGTGCCAGCAGGAGGACAGGTTACGATACGCAGTATTTT. Its translation is CASRRTGYDTQYF.

V usage is TRBV7-2 and J usage is TRBJ1-4; no definite D call. Trimming shortened V by 3 bases and J by 8 bases, and 10 bases separated the two germline ends. This CDR3 spans 13 amino acids. Germline CDR1 and CDR2: SGHTA and FQGNSA. CDR3 loop: CASSLGPQEKLFF. The DNA for the CDR3 is TGTGCCAGCAGCTTGGGCCCGCAGGAAAAACTGTTTTTT.

This clone came up a few times. The J gene is TRBJ2-2, the V gene TRBV5-1, with 7 bases fitting TRBD2. Germline loops: CDR1 SGHRS, CDR2 YFSETQ. The CDR3 has 15 amino acids. After removal of 3 bases from V and 5 bases from J, the junction contained 7 bases not matched to a gene. The CDR3 is CASSYASGETGELFF. The DNA for the CDR3 is TGCGCCAGCAGCTACGCGAGCGGGGAGACCGGGGAGCTGTTTTTT. Complete variable domain (other parts from reference TRBV5-1 and TRBJ2-2): KAGVTQTPRYLIKTRGQQVTLSCSPISGHRSVSWYQQTPGQGLQFLFEYFSETQRNKGNFPGRFSGRQFSNSRSEMNVSTLELGDSALYLCASSYASGETGELFFGEGSRLTVL.

This clone was counted a single time. This rearrangement joins TRBV7-9 to TRBJ2-5, with TRBD1 as a possible D gene (5 bases). Trimming pared 1 base from V and 1 base from J, leaving 7 bases between. The CDR3 consists of 14 residues. Germline lookup yields CDR1 SEHNR and CDR2 FQNEAQ (reference sequence). The CDR3 coding sequence is TGTGCCAGCAGCTTAGGGGGCAGCCAAGAGACCCAGTACTTC. Protein sequence: CASSLGGSQETQYF. Complete variable domain (other parts from reference TRBV7-9 and TRBJ2-5): DTGVSQNPRHKITKRGQNVTFRCDPISEHNRLYWYRQTLGQGPEFLTYFQNEAQLEKSRLLSDRFSAERPKGSFSTLEIQRTEQGDSAMYLCASSLGGSQETQYFGPGTRLLVL.

This sequence joins TRBV2 and TRBJ1-5; tentative D call: TRBD1 (5 bases). The CDR3 contains 15 residues. Trimming removed 6 bases from V and 1 base from J, with 13 bases in between. Looked up from germline, CDR1 is SNHLY and CDR2 is FYNNEI. The DNA of the CDR3 is TGTGCCAGCAGGGGGGGACGTGGGAGCAATCAGCCCCAGCATTTT. Encoded protein: CASRGGRGSNQPQHF.

The chain links TRBV9 to TRBJ2-5, with 7 bases aligning to TRBD2. This CDR3 contains 14 residues. The germline CDR1 and CDR2 sequences are SGDLS and YYNGEE. V was clipped by 3 bases and J by 10 bases; unmatched bases: 12. Here the CDR3 reads CASSANPWEGSQYF. In DNA form, the CDR3 reads TGTGCCAGCAGCGCTAACCCATGGGAGGGGAGCCAGTACTTC.